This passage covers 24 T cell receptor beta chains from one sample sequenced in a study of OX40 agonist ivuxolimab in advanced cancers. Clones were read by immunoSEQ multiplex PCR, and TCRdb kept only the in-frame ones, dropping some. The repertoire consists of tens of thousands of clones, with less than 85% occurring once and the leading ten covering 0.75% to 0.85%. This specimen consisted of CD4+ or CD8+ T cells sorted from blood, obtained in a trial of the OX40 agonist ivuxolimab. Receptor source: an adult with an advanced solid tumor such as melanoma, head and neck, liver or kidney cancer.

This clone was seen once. The CDR3 nucleotides read TGTGCCAGCGGGGGTGACACTAGCAATCAGCCCCAGCATTTT. It is translated as CASGGDTSNQPQHF. The V gene is TRBV2, the J gene TRBJ1-5, with D perhaps matching TRBD1 (5 bases). CDR1 is SNHLY and CDR2 is FYNNEI in the germline V gene. There are 14 residues in the CDR3. Deletions cut 8 bases from V and 0 bases from J, with 11 bases between.

The CDR3 is CASSSQGGTGTYGYTF. CDR3 sequence (DNA): TGTGCCAGCAGCTCCCAAGGCGGGACAGGGACCTATGGCTACACCTTC. The chain couples TRBV7-2 to TRBJ1-2; TRBD1 aligns across 9 bases. Per germline, CDR1 SGHTA and CDR2 FQGNSA. Trimming removed 4 bases from V and 4 bases from J; junction bases left unmatched: 10. The CDR3 is made up of 16 amino acids.

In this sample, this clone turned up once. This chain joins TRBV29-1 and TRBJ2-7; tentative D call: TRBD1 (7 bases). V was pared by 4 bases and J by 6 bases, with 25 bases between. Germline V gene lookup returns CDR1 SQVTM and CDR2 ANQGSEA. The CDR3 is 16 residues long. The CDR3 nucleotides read TGCAGCGTTGGGGGTGGGGCCGGGACAGCGGGTCGCGAGCAGTACTTC. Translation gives CSVGGGAGTAGREQYF.

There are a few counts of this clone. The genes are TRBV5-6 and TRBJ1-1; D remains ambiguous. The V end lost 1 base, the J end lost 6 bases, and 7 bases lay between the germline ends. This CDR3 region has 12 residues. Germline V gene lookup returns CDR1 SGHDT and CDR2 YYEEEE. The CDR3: CASSLSFAEAFF. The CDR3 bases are TGTGCCAGCAGCTTGTCATTCGCTGAAGCTTTCTTT.

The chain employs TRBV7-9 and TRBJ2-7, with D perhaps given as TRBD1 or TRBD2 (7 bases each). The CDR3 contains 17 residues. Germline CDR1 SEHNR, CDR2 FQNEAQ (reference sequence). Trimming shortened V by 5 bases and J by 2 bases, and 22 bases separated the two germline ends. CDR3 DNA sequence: TGTGCCAGCAGCCGATCCCTCCAGGGGGGGGTCCCCTACGAGCAGTACTTC. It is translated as CASSRSLQGGVPYEQYF.

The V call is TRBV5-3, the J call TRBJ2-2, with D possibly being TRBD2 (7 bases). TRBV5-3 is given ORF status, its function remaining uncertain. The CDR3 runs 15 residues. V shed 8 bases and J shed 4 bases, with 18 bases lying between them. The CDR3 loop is CASPSWGGPTGELFF. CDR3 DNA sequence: TGTGCCAGTCCTTCCTGGGGGGGCCCCACCGGGGAGCTGTTTTTT.

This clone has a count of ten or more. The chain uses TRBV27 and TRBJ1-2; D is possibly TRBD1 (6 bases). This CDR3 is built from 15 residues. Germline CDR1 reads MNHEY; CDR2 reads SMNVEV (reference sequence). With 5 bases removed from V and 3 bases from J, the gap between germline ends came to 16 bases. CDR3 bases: TGTGCCAGCAGTCAACGGACAGCTGAAGACTATGGCTACACCTTC. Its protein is CASSQRTAEDYGYTF.

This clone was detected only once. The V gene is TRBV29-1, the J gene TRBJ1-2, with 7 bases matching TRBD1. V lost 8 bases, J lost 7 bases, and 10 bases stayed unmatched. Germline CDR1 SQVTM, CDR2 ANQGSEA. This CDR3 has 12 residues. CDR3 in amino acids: CSTKGGAVGYTF. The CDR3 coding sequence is TGCAGCACTAAAGGGGGCGCGGTTGGCTACACCTTC.

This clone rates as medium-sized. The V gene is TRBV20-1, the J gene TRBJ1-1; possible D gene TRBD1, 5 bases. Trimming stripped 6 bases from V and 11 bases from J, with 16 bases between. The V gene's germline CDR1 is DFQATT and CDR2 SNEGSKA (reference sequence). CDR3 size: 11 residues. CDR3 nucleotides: TGCAGTGCCCGGGACGCCTCGGACGCTTTCTTT. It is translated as CSARDASDAFF.

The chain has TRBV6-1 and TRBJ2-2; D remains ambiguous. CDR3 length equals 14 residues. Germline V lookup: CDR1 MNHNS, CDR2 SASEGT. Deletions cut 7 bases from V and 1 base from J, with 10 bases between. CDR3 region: CASIMAGNTGELFF. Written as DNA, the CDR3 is TGTGCCAGCATAATGGCAGGGAACACCGGGGAGCTGTTTTTT.

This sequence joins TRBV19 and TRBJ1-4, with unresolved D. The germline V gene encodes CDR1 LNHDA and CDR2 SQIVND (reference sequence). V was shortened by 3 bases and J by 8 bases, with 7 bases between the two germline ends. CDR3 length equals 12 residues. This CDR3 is CASSMSQEKLFF. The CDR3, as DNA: TGTGCCAGTAGTATGTCCCAGGAAAAACTGTTTTTT.

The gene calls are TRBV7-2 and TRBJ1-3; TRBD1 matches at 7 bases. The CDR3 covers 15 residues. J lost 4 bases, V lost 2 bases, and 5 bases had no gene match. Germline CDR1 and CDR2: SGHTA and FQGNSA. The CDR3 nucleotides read TGTGCCAGCAGCTTAACAGGGGAGGCGGGAAACACCATATATTTT. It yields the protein CASSLTGEAGNTIYF.

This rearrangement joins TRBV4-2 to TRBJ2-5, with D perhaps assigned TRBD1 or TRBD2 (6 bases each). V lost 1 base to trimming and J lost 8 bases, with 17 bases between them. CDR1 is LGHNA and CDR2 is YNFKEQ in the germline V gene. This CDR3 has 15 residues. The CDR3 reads CASSQAPEGGQTQYF. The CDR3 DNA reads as TGTGCCAGCAGCCAAGCTCCAGAGGGGGGCCAAACCCAGTACTTC.

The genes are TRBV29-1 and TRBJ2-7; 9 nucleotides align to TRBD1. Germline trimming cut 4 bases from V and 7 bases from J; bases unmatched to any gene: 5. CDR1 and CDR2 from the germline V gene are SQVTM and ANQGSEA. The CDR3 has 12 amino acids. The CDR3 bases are TGCAGCGTTGTACAGGGGGCTGGGGAGCAGTACTTC. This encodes CSVVQGAGEQYF.

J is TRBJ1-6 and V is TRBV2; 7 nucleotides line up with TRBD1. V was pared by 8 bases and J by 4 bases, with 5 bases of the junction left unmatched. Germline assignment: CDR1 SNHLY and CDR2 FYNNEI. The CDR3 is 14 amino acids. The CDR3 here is CASQPGQYNSPLHF. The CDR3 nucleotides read TGTGCCAGCCAGCCGGGACAGTATAATTCACCCCTCCACTTT.

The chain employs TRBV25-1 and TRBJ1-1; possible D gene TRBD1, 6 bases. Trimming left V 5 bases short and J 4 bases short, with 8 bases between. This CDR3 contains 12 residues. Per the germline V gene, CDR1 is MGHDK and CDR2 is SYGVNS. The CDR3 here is CASSKQGTEAFF. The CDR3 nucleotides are TGTGCCAGCAGTAAACAGGGCACTGAAGCTTTCTTT.

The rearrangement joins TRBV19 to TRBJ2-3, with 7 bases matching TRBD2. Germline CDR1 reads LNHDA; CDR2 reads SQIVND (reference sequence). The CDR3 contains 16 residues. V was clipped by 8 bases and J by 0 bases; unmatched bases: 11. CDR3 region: CASWDRAGPSTDTQYF. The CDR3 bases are TGTGCCAGTTGGGACCGAGCGGGGCCTAGCACAGATACGCAGTATTTT. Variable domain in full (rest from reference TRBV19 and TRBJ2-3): DGGITQSPKYLFRKEGQNVTLSCEQNLNHDAMYWYRQDPGQGLRLIYYSQIVNDFQKGDIAEGYSVSREKKESFPLTVTSAQKNPTAFYLCASWDRAGPSTDTQYFGPGTRLTVL.

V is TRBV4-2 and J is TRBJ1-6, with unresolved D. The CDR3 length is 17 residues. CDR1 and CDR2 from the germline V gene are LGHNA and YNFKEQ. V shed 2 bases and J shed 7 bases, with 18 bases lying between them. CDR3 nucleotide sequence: TGTGCCAGCAGCCAAACCGGGCTTCGGGCGGGAAATTCACCCCTCCACTTT. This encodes CASSQTGLRAGNSPLHF.

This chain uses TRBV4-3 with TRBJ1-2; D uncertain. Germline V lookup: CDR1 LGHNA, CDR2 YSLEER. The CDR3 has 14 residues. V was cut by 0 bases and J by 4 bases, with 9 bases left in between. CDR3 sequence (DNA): TGCGCCAGCAGCCAAGATCTGTACGTCTATGGCTACACCTTC. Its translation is CASSQDLYVYGYTF.

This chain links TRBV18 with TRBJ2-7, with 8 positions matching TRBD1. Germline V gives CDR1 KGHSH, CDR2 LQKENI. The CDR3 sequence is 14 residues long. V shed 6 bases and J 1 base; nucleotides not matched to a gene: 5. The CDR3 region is CASSARTGSYEQYF. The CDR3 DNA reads TGTGCCAGCTCGGCACGGACAGGGTCCTACGAGCAGTACTTC.

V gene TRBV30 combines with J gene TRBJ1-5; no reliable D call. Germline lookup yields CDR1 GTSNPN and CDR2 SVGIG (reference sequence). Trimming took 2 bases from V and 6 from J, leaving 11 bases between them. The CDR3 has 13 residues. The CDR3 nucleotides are TGTGCCTGGAGTCTAACTGGAAGTCAGCCCCAGCATTTT. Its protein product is CAWSLTGSQPQHF.

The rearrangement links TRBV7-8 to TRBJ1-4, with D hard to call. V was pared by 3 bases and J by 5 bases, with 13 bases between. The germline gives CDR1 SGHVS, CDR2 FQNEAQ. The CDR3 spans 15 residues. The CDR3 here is CASSLWSQFNEKLFF. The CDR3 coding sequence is TGTGCCAGCAGCTTGTGGTCCCAATTCAATGAAAAACTGTTTTTT.

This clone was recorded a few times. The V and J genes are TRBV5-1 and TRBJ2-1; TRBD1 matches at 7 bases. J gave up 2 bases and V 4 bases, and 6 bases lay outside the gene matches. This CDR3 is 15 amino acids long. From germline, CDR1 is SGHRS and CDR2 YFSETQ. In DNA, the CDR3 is TGCGCCAGCAGCGGACAGACAGGGACCTACAATGAGCAGTTCTTC. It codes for CASSGQTGTYNEQFF. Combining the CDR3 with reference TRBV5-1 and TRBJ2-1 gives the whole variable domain KAGVTQTPRYLIKTRGQQVTLSCSPISGHRSVSWYQQTPGQGLQFLFEYFSETQRNKGNFPGRFSGRQFSNSRSEMNVSTLELGDSALYLCASSGQTGTYNEQFFGPGTRLTVL.

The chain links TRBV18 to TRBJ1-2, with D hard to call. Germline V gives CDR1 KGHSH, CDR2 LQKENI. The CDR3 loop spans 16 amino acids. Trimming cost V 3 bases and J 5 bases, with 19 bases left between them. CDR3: CASSPDSRSRTYGYTF. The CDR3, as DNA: TGTGCCAGCTCACCGGACTCCCGATCTAGAACTTATGGCTACACCTTC.